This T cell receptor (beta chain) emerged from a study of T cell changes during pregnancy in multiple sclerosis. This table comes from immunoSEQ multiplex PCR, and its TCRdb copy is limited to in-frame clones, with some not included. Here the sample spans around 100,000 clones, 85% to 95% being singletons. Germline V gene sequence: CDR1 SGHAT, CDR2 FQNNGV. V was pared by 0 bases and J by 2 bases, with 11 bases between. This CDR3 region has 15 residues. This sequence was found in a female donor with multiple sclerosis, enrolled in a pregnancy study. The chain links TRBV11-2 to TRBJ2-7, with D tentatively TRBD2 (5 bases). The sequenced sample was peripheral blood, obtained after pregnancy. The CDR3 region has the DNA TGTGCCAGCAGCTTAGACGTGAGGGTAACCTACGAGCAGTACTTC. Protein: CASSLDVRVTYEQYF.